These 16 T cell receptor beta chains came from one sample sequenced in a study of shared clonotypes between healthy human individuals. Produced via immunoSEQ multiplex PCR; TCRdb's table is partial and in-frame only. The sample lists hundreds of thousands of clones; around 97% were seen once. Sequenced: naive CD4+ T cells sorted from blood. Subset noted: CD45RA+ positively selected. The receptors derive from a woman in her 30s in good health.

The CDR3 DNA reads TGTGCCATCAGGTCTTCAGACAAAGGTGGGTTCTTC. Translated: CAIRSSDKGGFF. V is TRBV10-3 and J is TRBJ2-1; D is undetermined. V lost 6 bases and J lost 15, with 18 bases in between. The germline CDR1 and CDR2 sequences are ENHRY and SYGVKD. The CDR3 spans 12 residues.

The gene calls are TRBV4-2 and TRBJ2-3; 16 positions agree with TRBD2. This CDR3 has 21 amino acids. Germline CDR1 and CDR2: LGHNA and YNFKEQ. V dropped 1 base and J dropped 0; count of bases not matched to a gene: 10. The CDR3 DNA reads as TGTGCCAGCAGCCAAGGACCCGGGGGACTAGCGGGAGGGCCTAGCACAGATACGCAGTATTTT. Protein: CASSQGPGGLAGGPSTDTQYF.

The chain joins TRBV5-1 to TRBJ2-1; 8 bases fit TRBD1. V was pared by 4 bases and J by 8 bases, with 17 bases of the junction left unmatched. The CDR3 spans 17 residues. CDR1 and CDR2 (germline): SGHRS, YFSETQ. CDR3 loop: CASSHDQGQVNIHEQFF. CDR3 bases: TGCGCCAGCAGCCACGACCAGGGACAGGTTAATATCCATGAGCAGTTCTTC.

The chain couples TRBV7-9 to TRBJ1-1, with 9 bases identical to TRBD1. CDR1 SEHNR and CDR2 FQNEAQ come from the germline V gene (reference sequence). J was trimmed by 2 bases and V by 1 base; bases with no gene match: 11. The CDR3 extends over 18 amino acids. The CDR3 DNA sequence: TGTGCCAGCAGCTTAGTCATTGGATGGACAGGGGAAAACACTGAAGCTTTCTTT. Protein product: CASSLVIGWTGENTEAFF.

In nucleotides, the CDR3 is TGTGCCAGCAGCTATCCAGGGACGGCTAATGAAAAACTGTTTTTT. It translates to CASSYPGTANEKLFF. The rearrangement uses TRBV7-3 and TRBJ1-4; a weak D match, TRBD1 (5 bases). The CDR3 is 15 amino acids. The V gene's germline CDR1 is SGHTA and CDR2 FQGTGA. With 4 bases removed from V and 3 bases from J, the gap between germline ends came to 12 bases.

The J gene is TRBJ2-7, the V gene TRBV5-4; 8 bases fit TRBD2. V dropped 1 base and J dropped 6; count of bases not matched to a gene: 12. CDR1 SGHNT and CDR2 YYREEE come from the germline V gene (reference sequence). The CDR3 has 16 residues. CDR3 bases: TGTGCCAGCAGCTTGAGGGTTTTGGGACTAGGGTCCGAGCAGTACTTC. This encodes CASSLRVLGLGSEQYF.

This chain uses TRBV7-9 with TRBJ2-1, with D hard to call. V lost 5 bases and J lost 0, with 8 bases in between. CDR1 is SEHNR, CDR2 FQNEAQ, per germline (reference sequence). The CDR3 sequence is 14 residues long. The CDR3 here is CASSLPYSYNEQFF. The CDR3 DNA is TGTGCCAGCAGCCTCCCTTACTCCTACAATGAGCAGTTCTTC.

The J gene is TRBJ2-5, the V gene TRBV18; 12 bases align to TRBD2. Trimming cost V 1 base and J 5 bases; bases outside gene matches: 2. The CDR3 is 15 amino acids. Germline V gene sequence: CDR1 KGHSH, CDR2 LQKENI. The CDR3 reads CASSPLTSGRETQYF. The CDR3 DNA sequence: TGTGCCAGCTCACCACTCACTAGCGGGAGGGAGACCCAGTACTTC.

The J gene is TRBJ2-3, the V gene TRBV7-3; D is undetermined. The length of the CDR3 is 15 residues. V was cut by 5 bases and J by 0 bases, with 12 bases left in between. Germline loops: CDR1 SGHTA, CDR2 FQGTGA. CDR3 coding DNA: TGTGCCAGCAGCCACCCCGGGTCGAGCACAGATACGCAGTATTTT. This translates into CASSHPGSSTDTQYF.

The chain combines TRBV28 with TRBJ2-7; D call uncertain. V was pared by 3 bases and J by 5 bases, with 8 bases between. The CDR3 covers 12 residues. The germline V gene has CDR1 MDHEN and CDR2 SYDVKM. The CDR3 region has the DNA TGTGCCAGCAGTTTTCTCTCTCACGAGCAGTACTTC. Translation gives CASSFLSHEQYF.

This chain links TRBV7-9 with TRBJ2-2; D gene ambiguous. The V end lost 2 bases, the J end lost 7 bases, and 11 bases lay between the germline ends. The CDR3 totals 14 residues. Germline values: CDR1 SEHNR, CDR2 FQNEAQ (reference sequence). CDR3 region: CASSLWQDDGELFF. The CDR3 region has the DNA TGTGCCAGCAGCTTATGGCAGGATGACGGGGAGCTGTTTTTT.

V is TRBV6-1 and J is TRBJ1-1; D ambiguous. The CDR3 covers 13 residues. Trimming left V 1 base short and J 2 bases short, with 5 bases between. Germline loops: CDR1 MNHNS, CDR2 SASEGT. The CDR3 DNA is TGTGCCAGCAGTGAAGGACTTAACACTGAAGCTTTCTTT. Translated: CASSEGLNTEAFF.

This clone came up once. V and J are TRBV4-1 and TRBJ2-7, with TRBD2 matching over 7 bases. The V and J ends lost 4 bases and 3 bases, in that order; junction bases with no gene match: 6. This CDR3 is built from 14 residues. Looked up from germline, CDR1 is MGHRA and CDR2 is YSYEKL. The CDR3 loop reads CASSPISGDYEQYF. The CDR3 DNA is TGCGCCAGCAGCCCGATAAGCGGGGACTACGAGCAGTACTTC.

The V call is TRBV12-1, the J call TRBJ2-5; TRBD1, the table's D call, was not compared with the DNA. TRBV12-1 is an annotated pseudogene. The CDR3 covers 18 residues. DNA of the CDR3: TGTGCCAGCACCCCCGGCAGGGGCCTAACCCAGATACAAGAGACCCAGTACTTC. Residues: CASTPGRGLTQIQETQYF.

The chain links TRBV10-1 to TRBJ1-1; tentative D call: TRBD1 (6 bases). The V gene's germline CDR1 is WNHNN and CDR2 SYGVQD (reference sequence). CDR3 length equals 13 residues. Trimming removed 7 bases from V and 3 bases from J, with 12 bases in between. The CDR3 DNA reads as TGCGCCAGCAACGGGGGGCACGACACTGAAGCTTTCTTT. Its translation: CASNGGHDTEAFF.

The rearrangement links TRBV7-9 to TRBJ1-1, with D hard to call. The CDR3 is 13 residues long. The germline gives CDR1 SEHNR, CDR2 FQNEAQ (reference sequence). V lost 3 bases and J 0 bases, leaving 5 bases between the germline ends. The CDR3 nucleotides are TGTGCCAGCAGCTTCCTGATGAACACTGAAGCTTTCTTT. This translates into CASSFLMNTEAFF.